This TCR beta chain is drawn from a study of blood T cell repertoires in COVID-19 (dated by TCRdb to 2020 to 2022). About the investigation overall: Collaborator samples came from the United States, Italy and Spain and covered acute and convalescent phases of COVID-19. The prospective study material was composed of cDNA or gDNA derived from T cells, B-cell-depleted T cells, or PBMCs. The dataset comprised deeply sampled blood TCRbeta repertoires from subjects exposed to, actively infected with, or recovered from COVID-19. The repertoires were released in a freely available public database meant as a resource for research on the immune response to SARS-CoV-2. Samples came from the ongoing ImmuneRACE study (first 160 participants) plus 1,254 subjects from 6 global collaborators. The sample metadata nearly always contained a de-identified subject ID, COVID-19 status, age in years and sex. Where HLA class I and class II types were available, the types were taken from metadata supplied by the sample provider, not from assay-based typing. What the research found in general, with its limitations: Clinical and demographic metadata were provided uncurated, with the amount varying by source and participant.

Enrolling through a virtual design, the prospective study's participants ranged in age from roughly 18 to 95 years and lived across about two dozen United States geographic areas. To assign participants to cohorts, the prospective study relied on clinical history that participants themselves reported in a screening survey and a study questionnaire. ImmuneRACE Cohort 3 recovered participants were defined by two consecutive negative NP/OP PCR tests, healthcare professional clearance, or symptom resolution. Mobile phlebotomists in the prospective study collected whole blood, serum and a nasopharyngeal or oropharyngeal swab from every participant. Over a roughly two-month period, participants in the prospective study had the option of providing additional blood draws and questionnaires. Before DNA extraction, blood samples from the prospective study were shipped at room temperature or frozen. The immunoSEQ Assay, a bias-controlled multiplex PCR, was used to amplify TCRbeta CDR3 regions from genomic DNA. Concerning the study's data processing: Nucleated cell counts per sample were estimated from amplification of reference gene primers within the assay. Sequence reads were collapsed and filtered to measure the absolute abundance of every unique TCRbeta CDR3 rearrangement. For each sample, productive Simpson clonality was calculated as the square root of Simpson's diversity index across productive rearrangements. Entries here come from immuneACCESS through TCRdb and include only in-frame sequences with V and J called. Some clones fail to appear in such tables; in the studies checked, an unresolved V gene covers under half of the shortfall, and the cause of the remainder is unknown. The DNA was the basis for D and trimming; V, J and clone size are from that table. For this sample there are 200,000 to 250,000 clones; less than 90% appear just once. 6.8% of the sample is taken by the ten largest.

About this clone itself: Its antigen is currently not known. No qualities accompany the bases; no much larger clone lies one base away.

Spanning cysteine to phenylalanine, the CDR3 consists of 14 amino acids. The CDR3 DNA has 42 bases and is translated from base 1. The germline V end is reduced by 0 bases and the J end by 5 bases; junction bases left unmatched: 0. The CDR1 and CDR2 encoded by the germline V gene (reference sequence) are MNHNY and SVGAGI. The sample taken for sequencing was PBMCs or T cells enriched from blood (not recorded which). This receptor was identified in a middle-aged woman who had recovered from COVID-19. Recombination linked TRBV6-6 to TRBJ2-1; 8 bases in the junction line up with TRBD1. This receptor carries the CDR3 CASSYSGQDNEQFF. The DNA sequence is TGTGCCAGCAGTTACTCGGGACAGGACAATGAGCAGTTCTTC.